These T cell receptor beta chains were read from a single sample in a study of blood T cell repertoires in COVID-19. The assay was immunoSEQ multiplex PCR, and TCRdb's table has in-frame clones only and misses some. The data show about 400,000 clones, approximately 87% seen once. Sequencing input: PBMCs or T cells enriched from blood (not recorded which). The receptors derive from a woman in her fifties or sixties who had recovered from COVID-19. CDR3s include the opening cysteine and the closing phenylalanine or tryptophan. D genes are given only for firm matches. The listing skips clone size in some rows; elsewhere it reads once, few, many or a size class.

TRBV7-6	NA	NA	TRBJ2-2	TGTGCCAGCAGCTTTTTAGCCGGGGAGCTGTTTTTT	CASSFLAGELFF
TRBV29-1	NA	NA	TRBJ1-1	TGCAGCGCCCGGGGGACCTCCATGAACACTGAAGCTTTCTTT	CSARGTSMNTEAFF
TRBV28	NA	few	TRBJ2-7	TGTGCCAGCGAAGACATCTCCCACCCCTACGAGCAGTACTTC	CASEDISHPYEQYF
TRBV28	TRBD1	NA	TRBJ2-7	TGTGCCAGCAGTCGCCCCCAGGGGGCGGCCTACGAGCAGTACTTC	CASSRPQGAAYEQYF
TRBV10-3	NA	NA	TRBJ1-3	TGTGCCACCCGGGACTGGAACTCTGGAAACACCATATATTTT	CATRDWNSGNTIYF
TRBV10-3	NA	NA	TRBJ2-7	TGTGCCATCGCCGGGGGTGGGAACGAGCAGTACTTC	CAIAGGGNEQYF
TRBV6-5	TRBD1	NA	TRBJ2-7	TGTGCCAGCCGGGACAGCGGTTTCTACGAGCAGTACTTC	CASRDSGFYEQYF
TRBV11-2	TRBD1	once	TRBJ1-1	TGTGCCAGCAGCATTACAGGGGAATACACTGAAGCTTTCTTT	CASSITGEYTEAFF
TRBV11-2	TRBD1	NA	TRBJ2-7	TGTGCCAGCAGCTCTAGGACAGGGGGCTCCTACGAGCAGTACTTC	CASSSRTGGSYEQYF
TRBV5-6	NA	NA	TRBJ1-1	TGTGCCAGCAGCTTGGTATGGGGCAGGGGGAACACTGAAGCTTTCTTT	CASSLVWGRGNTEAFF
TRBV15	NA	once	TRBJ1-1	TGTGCCACCAGCAGAGGAAATCGGGACACTGAAGCTTTCTTT	CATSRGNRDTEAFF
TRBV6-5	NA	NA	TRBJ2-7	TGTGCCAGTACCGGGACTCTCCCTAACTACGAGCAGTACTTC	CASTGTLPNYEQYF
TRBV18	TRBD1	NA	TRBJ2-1	TGTGCCAGCTCACTAGGACAGGGTGAGCAGTTCTTC	CASSLGQGEQFF
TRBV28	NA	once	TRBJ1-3	TGTGCCAGCAGCCCAGCGAGCGGAAACACCATATATTTT	CASSPASGNTIYF
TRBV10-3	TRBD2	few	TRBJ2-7	TGTGCCACTTCACTAGCGGGGATCTACGAGCAGTACTTC	CATSLAGIYEQYF
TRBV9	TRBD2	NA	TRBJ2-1	TGTGCCAGCAGACCCCCGGGTAGCGGGGGGGCCAATGAGCAGTTCTTC	CASRPPGSGGANEQFF
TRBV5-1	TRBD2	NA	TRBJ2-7	TGCGCCAGCAGCCCCACCGGGACTAGCGGTTCCTACGAGCAGTACTTC	CASSPTGTSGSYEQYF
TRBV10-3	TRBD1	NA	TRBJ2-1	TGTGCCATCAGTGCTTCTGGGACAGGGGTGAATGAGCAGTTCTTC	CAISASGTGVNEQFF
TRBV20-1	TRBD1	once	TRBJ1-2	TGCAGTGCTCCGACAGGGACCGGCTACACCTTC	CSAPTGTGYTF
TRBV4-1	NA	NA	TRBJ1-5	TGCGCCAGCAGCCAAGAGTCAGGGCGCGATCAGCCCCAGCATTTT	CASSQESGRDQPQHF
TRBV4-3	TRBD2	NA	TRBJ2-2	TGCGCCAGCAGCCCAAGGACTAGCGGGGGTAGCACCGGGGAGCTGTTTTTT	CASSPRTSGGSTGELFF
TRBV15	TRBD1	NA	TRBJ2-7	TGTGCCACCAGCAGAGGGGGGACAGGAGACTACGAGCAGTACTTC	CATSRGGTGDYEQYF
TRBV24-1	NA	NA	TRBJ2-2	TGTGCCACCAGTGATCCTGCTCGGACCGGGGAGCTGTTTTTT	CATSDPARTGELFF
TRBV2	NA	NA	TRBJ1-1	TGTGCCAGCACCCCCGACAGGTGGGAAGCTTTCTTT	CASTPDRWEAFF
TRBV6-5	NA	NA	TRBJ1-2	TGTGCCAGCAAGTTACACCACTATGGCTACACCTTC	CASKLHHYGYTF
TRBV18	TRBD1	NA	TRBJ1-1	TGTGCCAGCTCACCGCCAGGGGGCACGGGTGAAGCTTTCTTT	CASSPPGGTGEAFF
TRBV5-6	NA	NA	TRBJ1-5	TGTGCCAGCTCGCAGGGGAATCAGCCCCAGCATTTT	CASSQGNQPQHF
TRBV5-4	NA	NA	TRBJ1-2	TGTGCCAGCAGCTTGATGGCCAGGGGAAGCTATGGCTACACCTTC	CASSLMARGSYGYTF
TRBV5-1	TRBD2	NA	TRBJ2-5	TGCGCCAGCAGCATGACTAGCGGGGGGGCGTGGGAGACCCAGTACTTC	CASSMTSGGAWETQYF
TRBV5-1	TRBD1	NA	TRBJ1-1	TGCGCCAGCAGCTTGTGGGGACAGGGGGACGAAGCTTTCTTT	CASSLWGQGDEAFF
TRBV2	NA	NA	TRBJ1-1	TGTGCCAGCAGTGGACAGTCGCGGACTGAAGCTTTCTTT	CASSGQSRTEAFF
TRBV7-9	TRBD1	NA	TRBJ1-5	TGTGCCAGCAGCCAAGGGGGCGCGGGCAATCAGCCCCAGCATTTT	CASSQGGAGNQPQHF
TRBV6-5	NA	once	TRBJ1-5	TGTGCCAGCAGTTACTCCACAGGGAACAATCAGCCCCAGCATTTT	CASSYSTGNNQPQHF
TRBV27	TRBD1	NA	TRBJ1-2	TGTGCCAGCAGTCCCGGGACAGGGAACTATGGCTACACCTTC	CASSPGTGNYGYTF
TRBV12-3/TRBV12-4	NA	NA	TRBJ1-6	TGTGCCAGCAGTTTTGGGCAAGTTTCACCCCTCCACTTT	CASSFGQVSPLHF
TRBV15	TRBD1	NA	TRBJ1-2	TGTGCCACTGGACAGGGGGACTATGGCTACACCTTC	CATGQGDYGYTF
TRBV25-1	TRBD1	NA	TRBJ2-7	TGTGCCAGCAGTGTCGGGACAGGGGTTTCGTACGAGCAGTACTTC	CASSVGTGVSYEQYF